This TCR beta chain originates from a study of CD4 T cells in relation to SARS-CoV-2 and coronaviruses. Study background: TCR beta CDR3s were sequenced after roughly 10-day antigen culture of PBMCs.

This clone turned up a few times. Its antigen is not known. Libraries were prepared by immunoSEQ multiplex PCR; TCRdb keeps only in-frame clonotypes and omits some of them. The sample carries approximately 18,000 clones, roughly 82% recorded once. Trimming cost V 3 bases and J 6 bases, with 15 bases left between them. Germline lookup yields CDR1 SGHNT and CDR2 YYREEE (reference sequence). The CDR3 extends over 14 amino acids. CD4+ T cells from unexposed donors were obtained before the COVID-19 pandemic (2011-2018). After approximately ten days of culture, CD4+ T cells were isolated. Fresh IL-2 medium replaced half the medium on days 3 and 7.

The V and J genes are TRBV5-4 and TRBJ1-2; D might be TRBD1 (6 bases). This TCR was sampled from a human donor in good health. Sequencing input: CD4+ T cells from PBMCs, cultured in vitro. CDR3 DNA: TGTGCCAGCAGCTCCGGACAGTGGTCGAATGGCTACACCTTC. Protein: CASSSGQWSNGYTF.